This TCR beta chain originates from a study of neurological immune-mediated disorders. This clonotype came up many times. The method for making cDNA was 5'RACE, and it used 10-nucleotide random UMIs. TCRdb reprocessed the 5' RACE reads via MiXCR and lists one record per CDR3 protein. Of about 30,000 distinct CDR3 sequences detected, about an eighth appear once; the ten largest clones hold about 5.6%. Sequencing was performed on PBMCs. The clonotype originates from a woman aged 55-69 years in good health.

The CDR3 DNA reads TGTGCCAGCAGTTTGGGATTGAACACTGAAGCTTTCTTT. It translates to CASSLGLNTEAFF. The chain joins TRBV12-3 or TRBV12-4 to TRBJ1-1, with D uncertain. Trimming cost V 3 bases and J 0 bases, with 5 bases left between them. This CDR3 contains 13 residues.